This T cell receptor (beta chain) was recovered during a study of T-cell memory formation after mild COVID-19. Study background: Largely, TCR clusters stayed within a single donor.

From the 5' RACE reads, TCRdb called clonotypes with MiXCR, one entry per CDR3 protein. The data show 380,000 or so distinct CDR3 sequences, approximately 13% seen once. The CDR3 contains 16 residues. Losses at the gene ends were 5 bases for V and 3 bases for J; bases not matched to a gene: 9. Germline values: CDR1 SGHVS, CDR2 FNYEAQ. General study results and limits: Still unconfirmed is whether the second-wave clones peaking on day 37 recognized SARS-CoV-2.

This clonotype was seen a handful of times. The target antigen is unknown. Sequencing was performed on PBMCs or a T cell subset sorted from them (not recorded which). The sequence was collected from a young man who had mild COVID-19 (a few samples of this study predate the infection). Cell type and time point are not known. V and J are TRBV7-6 and TRBJ1-4, with 7 bases fitting TRBD1. The CDR3: CASSLGSGTANEKLFF. CDR3 DNA sequence: TGTGCCAGCAGCCTAGGATCCGGGACAGCTAATGAAAAACTGTTTTTT.